This TCR beta chain came from a study of T cells in Graves' hyperthyroidism and ophthalmopathy. V gave up 4 bases and J gave up 5 bases; unmatched junction bases: 7. Germline V gene data show CDR1 as MNHNS and CDR2 as SASEGT. The CDR3 sequence is 15 residues long. This clonotype was seen a few times. Amplification yielded TCR beta CDR3 regions, with RNA transcripts as the source. Initially, a first-round RT-PCR of the TCR CDR3 employed the HTBI primer set. MiXCR, applied by TCRdb to the multiplex PCR reads, yields one record per CDR3 protein. The sample comprises about 600,000 distinct CDR3 sequences, about a sixth of which are singletons, and around 3.3% rests with the top ten.

The chain uses TRBV6-1 and TRBJ1-1, with 10 bases lining up with TRBD1. The sequenced sample was blood. The clonotype originates from a woman aged 40-49 years with Graves' ophthalmopathy. The CDR3 nucleotides read TGTGCCAGCAGTGTCAGACAGGGGGCGAGAACTGAAGCTTTCTTT. It encodes CASSVRQGARTEAFF.